This entry is about one T cell receptor (beta chain). What it binds is not known. A much larger clone differs from this one at a single base, so this may be a read error. This record comes from a study of neurological immune-mediated disorders. Findings and caveats of the study: Phylogenetically, 18 of 34 multiple sclerosis patients' repertoires fell into one related-CDR3 cluster, a possible signature. Private repertoires in all groups were suggested by the finding that expanded clones across subjects shared no CDR3 amino acid sequences.

MiXCR, applied by TCRdb to the 5' RACE reads, yields one record per CDR3 protein. The repertoire holds about 60,000 distinct CDR3 sequences, with over 3.5% as singletons. The sequenced sample was PBMCs. This sequence originates from a woman between 50 and 59 years old with multiple sclerosis.

The CDR3 spells CASLIGKEYGYTF. CDR3 in DNA: TGTGCCAGCCTAATCGGAAAGGAGTATGGCTACACCTTC. The genes are TRBV5-6 and TRBJ1-2, with D unclear. V was cut by 7 bases and J by 5 bases, with 15 bases left in between. Per the germline V gene, CDR1 is SGHDT and CDR2 is YYEEEE. The CDR3 length is 13 residues.